One sample yielded the 11 T cell receptor beta chains listed below, sequenced in a study of cytomegalovirus exposure and HLA in healthy donors. Primers for the PCR totalled 60 Vbeta and 13 Jbeta. The assay was immunoSEQ multiplex PCR, and TCRdb's table has in-frame clones only and misses some. The table lists 18,000 or so clones, more than 60% of them singletons. The source material was PBMCs. Receptor source: a man aged 18 to 35 in good health and CMV-seronegative.

The chain is built from TRBV7-9 and TRBJ1-6, with TRBD1 matching over 11 bases. This CDR3 region has 16 residues. Germline trimming cut 5 bases from V and 10 bases from J; bases unmatched to any gene: 10. Germline V gene lookup returns CDR1 SEHNR and CDR2 FQNEAQ (reference sequence). The DNA of the CDR3 is TGTGCCAGCAGCCGAGGGACAGGGGGAACTAGATCACCCCTCCACTTT. Protein sequence: CASSRGTGGTRSPLHF.

The gene calls are TRBV30 and TRBJ1-4; no reliable D call. The CDR3 totals 13 residues. The V end was cut by 3 bases, the J end by 8 bases, with 13 bases between. Germline V lookup: CDR1 GTSNPN, CDR2 SVGIG (reference sequence). This CDR3 reads CAWRVRSSEKLFF. Here the CDR3 DNA reads TGTGCCTGGAGAGTCAGGTCGAGCGAAAAACTGTTTTTT. The full variable domain, rest sourced from reference TRBV30 and TRBJ1-4, is SQTIHQWPATLVQPVGSPLSLECTVEGTSNPNLYWYRQAAGRGLQLLFYSVGIGQISSEVPQNLSASRPQDRQFILSSKKLLLSDSGFYLCAWRVRSSEKLFFGSGTQLSVL.

The chain couples TRBV30 to TRBJ1-2; D gene unclear. The germline V gene has CDR1 GTSNPN and CDR2 SVGIG (reference sequence). Trimming removed 0 bases at V and 4 bases at J, with 18 bases between. The CDR3 spans 16 residues. The CDR3 spells CAWSVRLANYGYGYTF. CDR3 in DNA: TGTGCCTGGAGTGTACGGCTTGCAAACTACGGCTATGGCTACACCTTC.

The V gene is TRBV6-1, the J gene TRBJ1-1; the D is unclear. The CDR3 is 12 residues long. Germline CDR1 reads MNHNS; CDR2 reads SASEGT. V lost 3 bases and J lost 9, with 11 bases in between. For the CDR3, the DNA is TGTGCCAGCAGTGAGGGTCGAGGAAAAGCTTTCTTT. It translates to CASSEGRGKAFF.

The J gene is TRBJ1-3, the V gene TRBV7-9; D call uncertain. V lost 4 bases and J 1 base, leaving 8 bases between the germline ends. Germline V CDR1 and CDR2: SEHNR, FQNEAQ (reference sequence). The CDR3 consists of 14 residues. The CDR3 region is CASSSIQSGNTIYF. As DNA, the CDR3 is TGTGCCAGCAGCTCTATCCAATCTGGAAACACCATATATTTT.

A few counts support this clone. The chain uses TRBV9 and TRBJ1-1; 7 bases are shared with TRBD1. Germline lookup yields CDR1 SGDLS and CDR2 YYNGEE. After removal of 0 bases from V and 1 base from J, the junction contained 3 bases not matched to a gene. CDR3 length: 15 residues. CDR3 nucleotide sequence: TGTGCCAGCAGCGTAGACTACAGGGGGAACACTGAAGCTTTCTTT. This gives the protein CASSVDYRGNTEAFF.

Regarding this clone: The junction differs from germline at one of its ends, possibly a read error. This chain joins TRBV7-9 and TRBJ1-1; unclear D gene. This CDR3 spans 13 amino acids. Germline V gene sequence: CDR1 SEHNR, CDR2 FQNEAQ (reference sequence). The DNA for the CDR3 is TGTTCCAGCAGCCCCCTCCGGGGCACTGAAGCTTTCTTT. Its protein is CSSSPLRGTEAFF.

This chain links TRBV4-1 with TRBJ2-7, with D tentatively TRBD2 (6 bases). Per the germline V gene, CDR1 is MGHRA and CDR2 is YSYEKL. Between the trimmed V and J ends, which lost 3 bases and 3 bases, there was a span of 15 bases. The CDR3 is 15 amino acids. In DNA form, the CDR3 reads TGCGCCAGCAGCCAGACGGCAGGGAGGAACTACGAGCAGTACTTC. Protein product: CASSQTAGRNYEQYF.

This clone turned up a few times. The chain couples TRBV7-3 to TRBJ2-3; D is perhaps TRBD2 (5 bases). The CDR3 totals 14 residues. The ends were cut back, 3 bases at V and 0 bases at J, with 7 bases in the middle. Per germline, CDR1 SGHTA and CDR2 FQGTGA. The CDR3 region has the DNA TGTGCCAGCAGCTTGAGCGGAAGCACAGATACGCAGTATTTT. Its protein is CASSLSGSTDTQYF.

This clone was found a few times. The chain joins TRBV6-1 to TRBJ1-1; D ambiguous. V was pared by 3 bases and J by 11 bases, with 13 bases between. The CDR3 has 12 amino acids. The germline CDR1 and CDR2 sequences are MNHNS and SASEGT. CDR3 region: CASSEYGSEAFF. CDR3 in DNA: TGTGCCAGCAGTGAGTACGGTAGCGAGGCTTTCTTT.

The chain is built from TRBV1 and TRBJ1-5; the table's D call of TRBD1 was not tested on the DNA. TRBV1 is assigned pseudogene status. The CDR3 sequence is 18 residues long. CDR3 loop: CTSSQDPVPQFGNQPQHF. CDR3 sequence (DNA): TGCACCAGCAGCCAAGATCCAGTACCGCAGTTCGGCAATCAGCCCCAGCATTTT.